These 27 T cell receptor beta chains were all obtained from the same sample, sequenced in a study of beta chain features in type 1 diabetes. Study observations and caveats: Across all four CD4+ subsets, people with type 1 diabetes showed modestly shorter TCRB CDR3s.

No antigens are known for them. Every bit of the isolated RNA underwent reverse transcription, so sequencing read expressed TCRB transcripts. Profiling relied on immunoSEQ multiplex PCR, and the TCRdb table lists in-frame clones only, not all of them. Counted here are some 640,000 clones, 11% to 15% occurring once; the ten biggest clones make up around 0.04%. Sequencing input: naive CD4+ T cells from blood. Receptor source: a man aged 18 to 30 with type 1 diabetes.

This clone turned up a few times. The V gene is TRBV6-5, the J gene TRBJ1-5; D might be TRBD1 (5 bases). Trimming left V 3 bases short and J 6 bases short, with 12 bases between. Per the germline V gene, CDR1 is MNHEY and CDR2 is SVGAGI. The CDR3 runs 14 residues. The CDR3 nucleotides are TGTGCCAGCAGTTATACCAGGGAAACTCAGCCCCAGCATTTT. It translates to CASSYTRETQPQHF.

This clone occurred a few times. For the CDR3, the DNA is TGCGCCAGCAGCTTTGGTCAAGAGACCCAGTACTTC. This encodes CASSFGQETQYF. V and J are TRBV5-1 and TRBJ2-5; D is unclear. This CDR3 comprises 12 residues. V was shortened by 2 bases and J by 2 bases, with 4 bases between the two germline ends. The germline gives CDR1 SGHRS, CDR2 YFSETQ.

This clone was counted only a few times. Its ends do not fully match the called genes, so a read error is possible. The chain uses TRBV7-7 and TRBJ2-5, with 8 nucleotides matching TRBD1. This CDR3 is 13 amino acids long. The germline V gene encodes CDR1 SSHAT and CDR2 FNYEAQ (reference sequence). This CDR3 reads CASSRDRQETQYF. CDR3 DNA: TGTGCTAGCAGCCGGGACAGGCAAGAGACCCAGTACTTC.

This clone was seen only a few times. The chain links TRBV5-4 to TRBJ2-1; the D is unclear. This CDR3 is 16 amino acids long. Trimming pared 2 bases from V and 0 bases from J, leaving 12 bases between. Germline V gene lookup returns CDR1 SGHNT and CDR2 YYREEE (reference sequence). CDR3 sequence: CASSLGNGRSYNEQFF. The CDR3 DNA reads TGTGCCAGCAGCTTAGGTAACGGACGCTCCTACAATGAGCAGTTCTTC.

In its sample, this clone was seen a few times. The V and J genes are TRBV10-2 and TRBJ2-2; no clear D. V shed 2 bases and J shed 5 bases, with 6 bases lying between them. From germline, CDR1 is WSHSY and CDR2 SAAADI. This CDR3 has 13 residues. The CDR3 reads CASSERGTGELFF. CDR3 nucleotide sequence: TGCGCCAGCAGTGAGCGTGGTACCGGGGAGCTGTTTTTT.

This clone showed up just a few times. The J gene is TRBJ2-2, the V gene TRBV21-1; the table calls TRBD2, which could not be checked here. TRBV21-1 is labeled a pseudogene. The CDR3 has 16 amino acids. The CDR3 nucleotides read TGTGCCAGCAGCGGAAGTAGCGGGAGGGCCGTCGGGGAGCTGTTTTTT. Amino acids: CASSGSSGRAVGELFF.

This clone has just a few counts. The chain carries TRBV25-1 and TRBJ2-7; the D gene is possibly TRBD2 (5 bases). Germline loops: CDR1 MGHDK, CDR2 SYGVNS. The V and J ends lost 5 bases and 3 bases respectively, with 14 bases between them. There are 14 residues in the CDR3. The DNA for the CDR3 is TGTGCCAGCAGTCGGTCCCCCGGAGGCTACGAGCAGTACTTC. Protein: CASSRSPGGYEQYF.

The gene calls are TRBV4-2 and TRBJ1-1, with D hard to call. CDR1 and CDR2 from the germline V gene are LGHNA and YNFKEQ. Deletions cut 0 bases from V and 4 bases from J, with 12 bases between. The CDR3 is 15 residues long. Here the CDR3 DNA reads TGTGCCAGCAGCCAAGATCTTCGCCGGGGCACTGAAGCTTTCTTT. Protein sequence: CASSQDLRRGTEAFF.

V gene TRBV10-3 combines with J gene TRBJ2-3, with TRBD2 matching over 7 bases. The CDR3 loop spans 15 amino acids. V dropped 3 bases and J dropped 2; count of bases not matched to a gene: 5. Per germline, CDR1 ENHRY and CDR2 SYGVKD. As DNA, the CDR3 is TGTGCCATCAGTGAAGCTAGCGGTTTCACAGATACGCAGTATTTT. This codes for CAISEASGFTDTQYF.

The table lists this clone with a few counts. CDR3 loop: CASISDQSGTEAFF. The CDR3 bases are TGTGCCAGCATCAGTGACCAAAGCGGTACTGAAGCTTTCTTT. The chain links TRBV28 to TRBJ1-1, with D unresolved. The CDR3 is 14 amino acids. In germline, CDR1 is MDHEN, CDR2 SYDVKM. V was clipped by 7 bases and J by 5 bases, with 17 bases between them.

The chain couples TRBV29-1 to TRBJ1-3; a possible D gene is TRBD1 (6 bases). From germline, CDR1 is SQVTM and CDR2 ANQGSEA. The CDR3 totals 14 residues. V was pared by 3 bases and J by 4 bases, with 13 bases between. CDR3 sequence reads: CSVDSGARGNTIYF. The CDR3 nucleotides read TGCAGCGTTGATTCGGGGGCGCGAGGAAACACCATATATTTT.

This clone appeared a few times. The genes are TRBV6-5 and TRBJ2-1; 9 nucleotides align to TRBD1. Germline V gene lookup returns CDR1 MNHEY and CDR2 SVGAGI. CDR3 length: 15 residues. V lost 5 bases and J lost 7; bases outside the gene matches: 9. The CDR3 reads CASSATGGAGNEQFF. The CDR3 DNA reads TGTGCCAGCAGTGCCACAGGGGGCGCTGGGAATGAGCAGTTCTTC.

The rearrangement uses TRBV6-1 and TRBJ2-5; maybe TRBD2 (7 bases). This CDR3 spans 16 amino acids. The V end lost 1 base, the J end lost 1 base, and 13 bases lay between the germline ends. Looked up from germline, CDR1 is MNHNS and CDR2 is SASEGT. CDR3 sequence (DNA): TGTGCCAGCAGTGAAGTAGGCGGGGGCCTCCAAGAGACCCAGTACTTC. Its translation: CASSEVGGGLQETQYF.

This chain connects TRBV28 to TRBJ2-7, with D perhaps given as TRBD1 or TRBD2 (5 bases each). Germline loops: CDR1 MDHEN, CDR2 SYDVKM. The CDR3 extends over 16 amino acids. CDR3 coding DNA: TGTGCTACCGGTAGGACACTCCGACTCGAGGGCTACGAGCAGTACTTC. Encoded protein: CATGRTLRLEGYEQYF.

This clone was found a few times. CDR3 loop: CASYGGTSGGKYNEQFF. CDR3 coding DNA: TGTGCCAGCTACGGAGGGACTAGCGGGGGGAAATACAATGAGCAGTTCTTC. V is TRBV2 and J is TRBJ2-1; 15 bases match TRBD2. CDR1 is SNHLY and CDR2 is FYNNEI in the germline V gene. This CDR3 is built from 17 residues. J was trimmed by 4 bases and V by 8 bases; bases with no gene match: 9.

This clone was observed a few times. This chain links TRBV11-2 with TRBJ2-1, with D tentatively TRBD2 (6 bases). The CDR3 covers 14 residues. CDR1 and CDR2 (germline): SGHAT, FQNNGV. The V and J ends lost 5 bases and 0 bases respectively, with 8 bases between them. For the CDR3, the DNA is TGTGCCAGCAGCCCGGAGGGCTCCTACAATGAGCAGTTCTTC. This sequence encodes CASSPEGSYNEQFF. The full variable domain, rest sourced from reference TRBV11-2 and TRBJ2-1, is EAGVAQSPRYKIIEKRQSVAFWCNPISGHATLYWYQQILGQGPKLLIQFQNNGVVDDSQLPKDRFSAERLKGVDSTLKIQPAKLEDSAVYLCASSPEGSYNEQFFGPGTRLTVL.

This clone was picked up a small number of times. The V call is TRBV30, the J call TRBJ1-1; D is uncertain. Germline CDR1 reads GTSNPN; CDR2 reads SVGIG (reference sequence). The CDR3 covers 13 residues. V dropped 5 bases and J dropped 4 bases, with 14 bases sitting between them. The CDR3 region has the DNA TGTGCCTGGCGCCGAAGAGCAAGCACTGAAGCTTTCTTT. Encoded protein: CAWRRRASTEAFF.

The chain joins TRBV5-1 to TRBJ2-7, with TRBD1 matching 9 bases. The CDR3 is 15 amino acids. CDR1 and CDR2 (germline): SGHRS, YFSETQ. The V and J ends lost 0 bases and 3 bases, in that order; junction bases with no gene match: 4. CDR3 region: CASSLETGGIYEQYF. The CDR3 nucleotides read TGCGCCAGCAGCTTGGAGACAGGGGGAATCTACGAGCAGTACTTC.

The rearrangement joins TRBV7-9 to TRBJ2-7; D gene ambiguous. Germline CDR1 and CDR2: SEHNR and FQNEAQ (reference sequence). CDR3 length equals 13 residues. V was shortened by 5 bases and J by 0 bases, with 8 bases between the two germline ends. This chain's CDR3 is CASSPPASYEQYF. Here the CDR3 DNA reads TGTGCCAGCAGCCCCCCAGCCTCCTACGAGCAGTACTTC.

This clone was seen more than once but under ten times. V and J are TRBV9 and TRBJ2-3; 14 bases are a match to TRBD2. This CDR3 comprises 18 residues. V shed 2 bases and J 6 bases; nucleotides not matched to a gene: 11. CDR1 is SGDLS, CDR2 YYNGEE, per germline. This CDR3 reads CASSVVTTSGRATDTQYF. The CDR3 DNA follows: TGTGCCAGCAGCGTTGTCACGACTAGCGGGAGGGCAACGGATACGCAGTATTTT.

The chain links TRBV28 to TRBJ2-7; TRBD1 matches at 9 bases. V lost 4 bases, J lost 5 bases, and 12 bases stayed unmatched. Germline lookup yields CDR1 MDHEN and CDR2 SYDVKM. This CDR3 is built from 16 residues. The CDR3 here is CASSSPGQGLSDEQYF. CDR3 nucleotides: TGTGCCAGCAGTTCCCCGGGACAGGGCTTGTCCGACGAGCAGTACTTC.

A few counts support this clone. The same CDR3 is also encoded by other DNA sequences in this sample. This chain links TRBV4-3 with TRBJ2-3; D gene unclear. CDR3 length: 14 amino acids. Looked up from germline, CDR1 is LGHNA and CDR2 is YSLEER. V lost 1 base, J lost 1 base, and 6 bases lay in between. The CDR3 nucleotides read TGCGCCAGCAGCCAAGTGGTTGGCACAGATACGCAGTATTTT. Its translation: CASSQVVGTDTQYF.

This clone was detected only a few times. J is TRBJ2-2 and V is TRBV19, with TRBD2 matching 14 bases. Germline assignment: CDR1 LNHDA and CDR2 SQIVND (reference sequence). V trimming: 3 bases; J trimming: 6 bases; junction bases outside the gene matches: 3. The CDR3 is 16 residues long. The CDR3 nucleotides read TGTGCCAGTAGTATCCTGACTAGCGGGAGGGCCGGGGAGCTGTTTTTT. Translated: CASSILTSGRAGELFF.

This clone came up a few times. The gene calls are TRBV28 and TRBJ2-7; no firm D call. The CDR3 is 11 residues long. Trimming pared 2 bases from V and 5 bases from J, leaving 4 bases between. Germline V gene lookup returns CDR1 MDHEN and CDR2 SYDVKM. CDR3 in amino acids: CASSLKHEQYF. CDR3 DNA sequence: TGTGCCAGCAGTTTAAAGCACGAGCAGTACTTC.

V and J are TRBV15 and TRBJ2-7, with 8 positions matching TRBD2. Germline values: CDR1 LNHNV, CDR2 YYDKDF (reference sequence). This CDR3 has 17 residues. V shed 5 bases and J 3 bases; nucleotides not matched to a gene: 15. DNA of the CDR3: TGTGCCACCAGCCCCCTCCCGACTGTGACTAGCGTCTACGAGCAGTACTTC. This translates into CATSPLPTVTSVYEQYF.

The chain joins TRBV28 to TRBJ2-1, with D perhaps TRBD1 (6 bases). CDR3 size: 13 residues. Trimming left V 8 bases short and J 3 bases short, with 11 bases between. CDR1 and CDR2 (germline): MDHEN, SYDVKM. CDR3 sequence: CASRSGVYNEQFF. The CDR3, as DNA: TGTGCCAGCCGCTCAGGGGTCTACAATGAGCAGTTCTTC.

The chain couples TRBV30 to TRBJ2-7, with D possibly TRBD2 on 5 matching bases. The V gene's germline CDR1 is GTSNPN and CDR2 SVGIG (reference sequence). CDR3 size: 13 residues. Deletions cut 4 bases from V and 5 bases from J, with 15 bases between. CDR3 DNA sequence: TGTGCCTGGATGCAGAGGGTTCGTGACGAGCAGTACTTC. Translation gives CAWMQRVRDEQYF.